Sequencing of this T cell receptor beta chain was carried out in a study of blood T cell repertoires in COVID-19. Germline V gene lookup returns CDR1 MNHEY and CDR2 SVGEGT. The CDR3 runs 15 residues. The germline V and J ends were trimmed by 4 bases and 1 base, with 12 bases remaining between them. Method: immunoSEQ multiplex PCR; TCRdb's copy keeps in-frame clones and lacks some. This table has some 380,000 clones, roughly 90% appearing once. The rearrangement links TRBV6-2 or TRBV6-3 to TRBJ2-3; no reliable D call. Sequenced input: peripheral blood. This sequence was found in a man aged 18-30 years with active or convalescent COVID-19. CDR3 sequence reads: CASSSPPRGTDTQYF. The CDR3 DNA reads as TGTGCCAGCAGTTCCCCCCCCCGCGGCACAGATACGCAGTATTTT.